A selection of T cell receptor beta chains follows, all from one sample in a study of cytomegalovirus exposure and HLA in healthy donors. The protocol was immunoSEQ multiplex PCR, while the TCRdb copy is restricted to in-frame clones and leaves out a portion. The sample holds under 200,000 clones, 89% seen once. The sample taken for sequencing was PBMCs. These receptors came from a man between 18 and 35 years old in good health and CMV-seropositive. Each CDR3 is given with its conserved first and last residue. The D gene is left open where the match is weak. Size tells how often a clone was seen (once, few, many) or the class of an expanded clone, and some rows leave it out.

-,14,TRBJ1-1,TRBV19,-,CASSFGQPNTEAFF,TGTGCCAGTAGTTTCGGACAGCCGAACACTGAAGCTTTCTTT
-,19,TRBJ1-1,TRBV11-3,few,CASSLDPGRARDMNTEAFF,TGTGCCAGCAGCTTAGATCCCGGGCGGGCAAGAGATATGAACACTGAAGCTTTCTTT
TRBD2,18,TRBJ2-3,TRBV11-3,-,CASSLVLVELAGADTQYF,TGTGCCAGCAGCTTAGTTCTCGTCGAACTAGCGGGAGCAGATACGCAGTATTTT
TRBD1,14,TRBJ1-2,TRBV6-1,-,CASRDRGSNYGYTF,TGTGCCAGCAGGGACAGGGGGTCTAACTATGGCTACACCTTC
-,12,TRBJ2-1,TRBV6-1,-,CASKLVYNEQFF,TGTGCCAGCAAACTAGTCTACAATGAGCAGTTCTTC
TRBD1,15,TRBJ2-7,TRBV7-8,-,CASSLDRGHFYEQYF,TGTGCCAGCAGCTTAGACAGGGGGCATTTTTACGAGCAGTACTTC
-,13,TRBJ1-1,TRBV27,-,CASSSQGSTEAFF,TGTGCCAGCAGTTCACAGGGATCCACTGAAGCTTTCTTT
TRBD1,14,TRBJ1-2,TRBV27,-,CASSSWDRGYGYTF,TGTGCCAGCAGTTCATGGGACAGGGGATATGGCTACACCTTC
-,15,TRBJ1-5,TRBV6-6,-,CASSYSAYGGQPQHF,TGTGCCAGCAGTTACTCGGCCTACGGGGGGCAGCCCCAGCATTTT
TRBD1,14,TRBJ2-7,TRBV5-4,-,CASSSGTASYEQYF,TGTGCCAGCAGCTCCGGGACAGCCTCCTACGAGCAGTACTTC
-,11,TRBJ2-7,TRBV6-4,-,CASSAQYEQYF,TGTGCCAGCAGTGCCCAGTACGAGCAGTACTTC
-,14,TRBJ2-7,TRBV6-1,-,CASRTGTAGYEQYF,TGTGCCAGCAGGACCGGGACAGCGGGTTACGAGCAGTACTTC
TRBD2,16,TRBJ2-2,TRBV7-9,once,CASTLASGRASGELFF,TGTGCCAGCACCTTAGCTAGCGGGAGGGCCTCCGGGGAGCTGTTTTTT
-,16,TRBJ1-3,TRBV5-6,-,CASSFFVGSSGNTIYF,TGTGCCAGCAGCTTCTTCGTAGGGAGTTCTGGAAACACCATATATTTT
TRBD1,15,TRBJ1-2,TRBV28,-,CASSLGGQGNYGYTF,TGTGCCAGCAGTTTAGGGGGACAGGGGAACTATGGCTACACCTTC
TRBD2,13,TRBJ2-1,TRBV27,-,CASSLYGAGEQFF,TGTGCCAGCAGTTTATACGGAGCGGGAGAACAGTTCTTC
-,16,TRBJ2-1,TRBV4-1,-,CASSQETGFGYNEQFF,TGCGCCAGCAGCCAAGAAACGGGATTTGGGTACAATGAGCAGTTCTTC
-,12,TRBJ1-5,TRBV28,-,CASSEQDQPQHF,TGTGCCAGCAGTGAGCAGGATCAGCCCCAGCATTTT
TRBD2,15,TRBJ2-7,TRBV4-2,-,CASSQGTSGYYEQYF,TGTGCCAGCAGCCAAGGGACTAGCGGATACTACGAGCAGTACTTC
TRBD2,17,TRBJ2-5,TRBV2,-,CASVRGQIGLAGETQYF,TGTGCCAGCGTTAGAGGACAGATCGGACTAGCGGGAGAGACCCAGTACTTC
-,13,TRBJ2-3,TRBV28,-,CASSLQGPDTQYF,TGTGCCAGCAGTTTACAGGGTCCAGATACGCAGTATTTT
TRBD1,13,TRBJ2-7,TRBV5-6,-,CASRVGTGVEQYF,TGTGCCAGCAGGGTAGGGACAGGGGTCGAGCAGTACTTC
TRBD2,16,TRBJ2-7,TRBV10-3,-,CAISESGGSAAYEQYF,TGTGCCATCAGTGAGTCGGGGGGGTCGGCAGCGTACGAGCAGTACTTC
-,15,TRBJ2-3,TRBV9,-,CASSVGVTSTDTQYF,TGTGCCAGCAGCGTAGGAGTTACTAGCACAGATACGCAGTATTTT
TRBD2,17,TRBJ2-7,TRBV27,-,CASSFPRTSGSSYEQYF,TGTGCCAGCAGTTTCCCACGGACTAGCGGGAGTTCCTACGAGCAGTACTTC
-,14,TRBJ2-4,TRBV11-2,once,CASSLVRGKNIQYF,TGTGCCAGCAGCTTAGTCAGGGGAAAAAACATTCAGTACTTC